What follows are 16 T cell receptor beta chains derived from one specimen sequenced in a study of cytomegalovirus exposure and HLA in healthy donors. The protocol was immunoSEQ multiplex PCR, while the TCRdb copy is restricted to in-frame clones and leaves out a portion. The table records about 110,000 clones, approximately 94% of them present only once. Input material: PBMCs. These TCRs come from a woman in her late teens or twenties in good health and CMV-seronegative.

This chain uses TRBV2 with TRBJ2-7; 9 nucleotides line up with TRBD1. The germline V gene encodes CDR1 SNHLY and CDR2 FYNNEI. The length of the CDR3 is 13 residues. J lost 3 bases, V lost 9 bases, and 6 bases had no gene match. This chain's CDR3 is CARGTGIHYEQYF. CDR3 in DNA: TGTGCCAGAGGGACAGGGATTCACTACGAGCAGTACTTC. Full variable domain (missing parts from reference TRBV2 and TRBJ2-7): EPEVTQTPSHQVTQMGQEVILRCVPISNHLYFYWYRQILGQKVEFLVSFYNNEISEKSEIFDDQFSVERPDGSNFTLKIRSTKLEDSAMYFCARGTGIHYEQYFGPGTRLTVT.

The chain links TRBV5-6 to TRBJ1-1; TRBD1 aligns across 7 bases. Trimming removed 4 bases from V and 8 bases from J; junction bases left unmatched: 5. This CDR3 spans 12 amino acids. Germline V gene data show CDR1 as SGHDT and CDR2 as YYEEEE. CDR3 region: CASSRDRAEAFF. The CDR3 nucleotides are TGTGCCAGCAGCCGCGACAGGGCGGAAGCTTTCTTT.

The chain links TRBV4-2 to TRBJ2-1; 8 nucleotides line up with TRBD2. The CDR3 covers 15 residues. The V segment lost 1 base and the J segment 10 bases; nucleotides outside the gene matches: 9. CDR1 is LGHNA and CDR2 is YNFKEQ in the germline V gene. The CDR3 DNA is TGTGCCAGCAGCCAAGTCCCGAGCGGGGGAGAGGAGCAGTTCTTC. This codes for CASSQVPSGGEEQFF.

This chain joins TRBV27 and TRBJ1-5, with D possibly matching TRBD1 (6 bases). The CDR3 runs 15 residues. Trimming cost V 2 bases and J 6 bases, with 14 bases left between them. Per germline, CDR1 MNHEY and CDR2 SMNVEV (reference sequence). In nucleotides, the CDR3 is TGTGCCAGCAGTTTAAAGGGACGGGGGGCTCAGCCCCAGCATTTT. Translated: CASSLKGRGAQPQHF.

The gene calls are TRBV27 and TRBJ2-3; 15 bases agree with TRBD2. The junction had 5 bases not matched to a gene; V was cut back by 4 bases and J by 6 bases. This CDR3 spans 16 amino acids. CDR1 MNHEY and CDR2 SMNVEV come from the germline V gene (reference sequence). This chain's CDR3 is CASSWTSGGASDTQYF. The CDR3 DNA reads TGTGCCAGCAGTTGGACTAGCGGGGGGGCATCGGATACGCAGTATTTT.

V and J are TRBV21-1 and TRBJ1-5; the D call TRBD1 from the table was never checked on the DNA. TRBV21-1 is a known pseudogene. The CDR3 covers 21 residues. CDR3 sequence reads: CASSKVPAGTGIRGLNQPQHF. The CDR3 DNA follows: TGTGCCAGCAGCAAAGTTCCCGCCGGGACAGGGATCAGGGGACTTAATCAGCCCCAGCATTTT.

CDR3 loop: CASSLVEGMNTEAFF. The CDR3 DNA reads as TGCGCCAGCAGCTTGGTTGAGGGTATGAACACTGAAGCTTTCTTT. The chain links TRBV5-1 to TRBJ1-1; D is unresolved. CDR3 size: 15 residues. The V end lost 0 bases, the J end lost 0 bases, and 9 bases lay between the germline ends. The V gene's germline CDR1 is SGHRS and CDR2 YFSETQ.

The count of this clone is one. The J gene is TRBJ2-3, the V gene TRBV6-6; tentatively, D is TRBD2 (5 bases). CDR3 length: 16 residues. Trimming stripped 6 bases from V and 1 base from J, with 17 bases between. CDR1 and CDR2 from the germline V gene are MNHNY and SVGAGI (reference sequence). Written as DNA, the CDR3 is TGTGCCAGCAGACCCCCGACGGGGAACGGCACAGATACGCAGTATTTT. It specifies CASRPPTGNGTDTQYF.

The count of this clone is one. The V gene is TRBV28, the J gene TRBJ2-7; the match to TRBD1 covers 7 bases. The CDR3 spans 15 residues. Germline trimming cut 5 bases from V and 0 bases from J; bases unmatched to any gene: 7. Germline CDR1 reads MDHEN; CDR2 reads SYDVKM. The CDR3 loop is CASSLLRQGSYEQYF. In DNA, the CDR3 is TGTGCCAGCAGTCTACTACGACAGGGCTCCTACGAGCAGTACTTC.

This rearrangement joins TRBV7-2 to TRBJ2-7; TRBD2 matches 12 bases. J lost 2 bases, V lost 3 bases, and 2 bases had no gene match. This CDR3 spans 15 amino acids. Germline V gene sequence: CDR1 SGHTA, CDR2 FQGNSA. The CDR3 coding sequence is TGTGCCAGCAGCTTTTCTAGCGGGGGGGCCTACGAGCAGTACTTC. Amino acid sequence: CASSFSSGGAYEQYF.

The chain joins TRBV11-2 to TRBJ2-1; 8 bases match TRBD2. The CDR3 runs to 15 residues. Germline CDR1 SGHAT, CDR2 FQNNGV. The V and J ends lost 5 bases and 2 bases, in that order; junction bases with no gene match: 5. Here the CDR3 DNA reads TGTGCCAGCAGCCTCCGGGGGGGCCCCTACAATGAGCAGTTCTTC. Its translation: CASSLRGGPYNEQFF. Full variable domain (remainder filled in from reference TRBV11-2 and TRBJ2-1): EAGVAQSPRYKIIEKRQSVAFWCNPISGHATLYWYQQILGQGPKLLIQFQNNGVVDDSQLPKDRFSAERLKGVDSTLKIQPAKLEDSAVYLCASSLRGGPYNEQFFGPGTRLTVL.

This rearrangement joins TRBV4-1 to TRBJ2-1; a possible D gene is TRBD1 (6 bases). Germline CDR1 and CDR2: MGHRA and YSYEKL. There are 16 residues in the CDR3. The V and J ends lost 0 bases and 2 bases respectively, with 11 bases between them. CDR3 residues: CASSQDPGQTYNEQFF. CDR3 in DNA: TGCGCCAGCAGCCAAGATCCAGGACAGACCTACAATGAGCAGTTCTTC.

This chain connects TRBV5-1 to TRBJ1-6, with 10 bases that match TRBD1. The J segment lost 4 bases and the V segment lost 0 bases, leaving 1 base of the junction unmatched. The CDR3 extends over 16 amino acids. Germline V lookup: CDR1 SGHRS, CDR2 YFSETQ. CDR3 sequence: CASSLAGQGYNSPLHF. The CDR3, as DNA: TGCGCCAGCAGCTTGGCGGGACAGGGGTATAATTCACCCCTCCACTTT.

This chain joins TRBV9 and TRBJ2-1, with 9 bases identical to TRBD2. J lost 9 bases, V lost 0 bases, and 7 bases had no gene match. This CDR3 is 15 amino acids long. Germline values: CDR1 SGDLS, CDR2 YYNGEE. DNA of the CDR3: TGTGCCAGCAGCGTAGATCTAGCGGGGATTGGTGAGCAGTTCTTC. Encoded protein: CASSVDLAGIGEQFF.

The chain combines TRBV18 with TRBJ2-7, with D unresolved. V was shortened by 5 bases and J by 7 bases, with 15 bases between the two germline ends. CDR1 and CDR2 (germline): KGHSH, LQKENI. This CDR3 has 13 amino acids. The CDR3 DNA reads as TGTGCCAGCTCAGCGCTTCCGTCGAAAGAGCAGTACTTC. Translating gives CASSALPSKEQYF.

In this sample, this clone turned up a few times. The V and J genes are TRBV30 and TRBJ2-2, with 7 bases that match TRBD1. Germline V gives CDR1 GTSNPN, CDR2 SVGIG (reference sequence). Trimming took 2 bases from V and 3 from J; bases not matched to a gene: 6. This CDR3 spans 15 amino acids. The chain's CDR3 is CAWSPTGVDTGELFF. For the CDR3, the DNA is TGTGCCTGGAGTCCCACAGGGGTAGACACCGGGGAGCTGTTTTTT.